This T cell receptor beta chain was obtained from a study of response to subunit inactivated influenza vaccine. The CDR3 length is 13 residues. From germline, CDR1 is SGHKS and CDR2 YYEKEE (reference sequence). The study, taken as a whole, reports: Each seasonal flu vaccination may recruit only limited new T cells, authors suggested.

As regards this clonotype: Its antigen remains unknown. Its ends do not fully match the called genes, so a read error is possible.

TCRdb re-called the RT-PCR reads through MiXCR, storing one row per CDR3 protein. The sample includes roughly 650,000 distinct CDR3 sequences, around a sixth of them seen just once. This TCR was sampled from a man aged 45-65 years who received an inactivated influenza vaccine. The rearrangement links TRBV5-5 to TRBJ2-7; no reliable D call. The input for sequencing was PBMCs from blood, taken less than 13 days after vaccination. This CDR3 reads CAISAGRSYEQYF. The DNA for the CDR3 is TGTGCCATCAGCGCTGGACGGTCCTACGAGCAGTACTTC.